This T cell receptor beta chain was identified during a study of T cells after posttransplantation cyclophosphamide (dated by TCRdb to about 2016). Describing the broader study: Using TRB sequencing, the study followed how the T cell repertoire rebuilt after myeloablative bone marrow transplantation with posttransplantation cyclophosphamide given as GVHD prophylaxis. Samples from 30 to 35 PTCy-treated patients, along with samples from roughly 15 of their related bone marrow donors, underwent antigen receptor sequencing. Blood from all 35 or so PTCy patients who had 1-year posttransplant specimens underwent TRB sequencing. In 3 patients, up to about 3 additional blood samples taken between 2 and 5.2 years after transplant also underwent TRB sequencing, as did pretransplant blood from 4 patients. Because TRA and TRB clonality were tightly correlated in 9 samples, subsequent TCR analyses were focused on TRB only. Public TRB sequences were searched against a database of over 3,000 sequences associated with responses to pathogens, tumor antigens, self-antigens and alloantigens.

What the authors observed across the whole study: Across under 50 patients, recipient CMV seropositivity and CMV reactivation were highly associated with TRB clonality; PTCy diversity was similar to CNI/methotrexate controls. The TRB repertoires of T cells infiltrating skin or GI tract showed only limited overlap with the TRB repertoires of T cells in blood. Donor-recipient similarity was low at 1-2 months but increased during the first year, and donor CD8+ memory clones often dominated later blood repertoires.

Genomic DNA was used for TRB sequencing, which was performed with the immunoSEQ assay at survey resolution or with the hsTCRB kit. The paper's data handling went like this. The immunoSEQ software was used for initial read processing, and the LymphoSeq R package was used for repertoire analyses. Clonality was calculated as 1 minus normalized Shannon entropy, and the Gini coefficient was also calculated for each TRB dataset. Phenotypes of unsorted samples were inferred by mapping TRB sequences from sorted subsets of the recipient or donor onto unsorted samples of the same recipient. The table was pulled from immuneACCESS by TCRdb, which kept in-frame rearrangements only. Such tables lose some clones; where checked, under half of the loss comes from unresolved V genes, and the rest has no known cause. Clone size and V and J calls were adopted from that table, with D and trimming inferred from the DNA. In this sample, roughly 1,800 clones appear, none counted once only. The ten largest make up roughly 13% of the sample.

In the paper's terms, the treatment or condition label means: high-dose cyclophosphamide on days +3 and +4 as single-agent GVHD prophylaxis. PTCy patients received busulfan and fludarabine conditioning, a related or unrelated marrow graft, and cyclophosphamide on days +3 and +4. The PTCy-treated patients were drawn from a prospective, multi-institutional clinical trial. Peripheral blood and bone marrow mononuclear cells were isolated by Ficoll-Hypaque density centrifugation and were cryopreserved. V drops 6 bases and J drops 4 bases, leaving 16 bases in between. CDR1 SQVTM and CDR2 ANQGSEA are derived from the germline V gene. The CDR3 spans 14 residues, from the cysteine through the phenylalanine. Only the CDR3 portion is preserved as DNA: 42 bases, with reading frame beginning at the first base. This clone was counted at least ten times. This clone's antigen is unknown. Base qualities are missing; no much larger clone stands one base away.

This specimen consisted of PBMCs, obtained 32 days after allogeneic stem cell transplant with posttransplant cyclophosphamide. This TCR was recovered from a female patient between 35 and 55 years old who received an allogeneic stem cell transplant from a related donor, was CMV-positive, and had no GVHD. After a transplant, some of the T cells may come from the graft donor. Rearrangement joined TRBV29-1 to TRBJ1-5; the D gene is possibly TRBD1, with 6 bases matching. The nucleotide sequence reads as follows: TGCAGCGTCGTCACCGGGACAAGAAATCAGCCCCAGCATTTT. This is translated as CSVVTGTRNQPQHF.